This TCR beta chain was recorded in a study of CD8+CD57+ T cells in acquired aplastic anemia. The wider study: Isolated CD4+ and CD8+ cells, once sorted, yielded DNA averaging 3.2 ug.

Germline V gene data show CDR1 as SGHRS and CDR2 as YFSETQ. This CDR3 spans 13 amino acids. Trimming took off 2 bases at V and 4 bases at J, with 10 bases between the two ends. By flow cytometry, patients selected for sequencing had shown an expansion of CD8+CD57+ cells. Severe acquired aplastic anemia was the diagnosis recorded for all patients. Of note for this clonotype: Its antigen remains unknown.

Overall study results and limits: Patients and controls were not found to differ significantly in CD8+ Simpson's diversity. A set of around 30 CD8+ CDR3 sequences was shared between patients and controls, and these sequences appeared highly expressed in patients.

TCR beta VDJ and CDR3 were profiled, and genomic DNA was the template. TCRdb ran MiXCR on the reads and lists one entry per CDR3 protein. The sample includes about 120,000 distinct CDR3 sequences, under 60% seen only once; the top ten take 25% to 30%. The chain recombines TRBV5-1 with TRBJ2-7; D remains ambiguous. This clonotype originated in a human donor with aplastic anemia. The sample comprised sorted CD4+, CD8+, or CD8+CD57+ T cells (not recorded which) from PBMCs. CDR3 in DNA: TGCGCCAGCAGCTTCCAAGCAGGTTACGAGCAGTACTTC. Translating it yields CASSFQAGYEQYF.